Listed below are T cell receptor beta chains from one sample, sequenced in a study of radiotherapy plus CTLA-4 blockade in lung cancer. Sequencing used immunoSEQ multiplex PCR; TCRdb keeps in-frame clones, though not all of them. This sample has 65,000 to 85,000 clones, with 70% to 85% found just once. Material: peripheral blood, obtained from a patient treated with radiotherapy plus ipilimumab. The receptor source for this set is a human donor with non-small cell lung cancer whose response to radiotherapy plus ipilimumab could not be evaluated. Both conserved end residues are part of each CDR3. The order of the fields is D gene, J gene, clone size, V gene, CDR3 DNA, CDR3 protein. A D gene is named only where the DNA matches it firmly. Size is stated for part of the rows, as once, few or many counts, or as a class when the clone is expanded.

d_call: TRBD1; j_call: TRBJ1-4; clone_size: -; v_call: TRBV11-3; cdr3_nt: TGTGCCAGCAGCTACGAGACAGGGCCTAATGAAAAACTGTTTTTT; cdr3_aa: CASSYETGPNEKLFF
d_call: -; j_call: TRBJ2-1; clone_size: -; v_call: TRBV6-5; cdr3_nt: TGTGCCAGCAGTTACTCGTTGCGAAATGAGCAGTTCTTC; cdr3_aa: CASSYSLRNEQFF
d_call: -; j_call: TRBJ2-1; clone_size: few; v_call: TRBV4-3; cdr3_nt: TGCGCCAGCAGCCAAGATTTCCTCAATGAGCAGTTCTTC; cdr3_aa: CASSQDFLNEQFF
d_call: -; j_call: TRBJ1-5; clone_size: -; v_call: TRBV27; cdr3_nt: TGTGCCAGCAACGAGGTGGGGGGTCAGCCCCAGCATTTT; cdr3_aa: CASNEVGGQPQHF
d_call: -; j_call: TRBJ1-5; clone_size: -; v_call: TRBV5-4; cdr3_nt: TGTGCCAGCATCCATGGGGGGCAGCCCCAGCATTTT; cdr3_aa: CASIHGGQPQHF
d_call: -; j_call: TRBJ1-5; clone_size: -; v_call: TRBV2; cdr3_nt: TGTGCCAGCAGTGAATCTACAGGCGGTCAGCCCCAGCATTTT; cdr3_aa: CASSESTGGQPQHF
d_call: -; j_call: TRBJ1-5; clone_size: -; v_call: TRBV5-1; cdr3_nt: TGCGCCAGCAGCTGGGAAACAGGGTTGGGGCAGCCCCAGCATTTT; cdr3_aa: CASSWETGLGQPQHF
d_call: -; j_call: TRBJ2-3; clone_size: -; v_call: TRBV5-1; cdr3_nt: TGCGCCAGCAGCCGTGGTGCGGACACAGATACGCAGTATTTT; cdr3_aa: CASSRGADTDTQYF
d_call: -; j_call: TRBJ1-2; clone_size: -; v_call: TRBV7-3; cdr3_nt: TGTGCCAGCAGCCTCGACAGGTCCGGAGCAGGCTACACCTTC; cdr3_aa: CASSLDRSGAGYTF
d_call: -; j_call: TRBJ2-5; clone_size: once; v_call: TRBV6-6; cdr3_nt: TGTGCCAGCAGTTACGCTAGCGCAGAGACCCAGTACTTC; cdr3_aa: CASSYASAETQYF
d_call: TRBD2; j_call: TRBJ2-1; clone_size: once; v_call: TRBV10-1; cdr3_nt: TGCGCCAGCAGGGCGGGGGACGGGATTGAGCAGTTCTTC; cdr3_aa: CASRAGDGIEQFF
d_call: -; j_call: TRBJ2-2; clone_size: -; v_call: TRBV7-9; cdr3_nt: TGTGCCAGCAGCTTATATCTCCTACCGAACACCGGGGAGCTGTTTTTT; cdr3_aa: CASSLYLLPNTGELFF
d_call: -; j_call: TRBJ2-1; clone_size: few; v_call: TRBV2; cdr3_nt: TGTGCCAGCGGGGACGGACTAAGCTCCTACAATGAGCAGTTCTTC; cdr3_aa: CASGDGLSSYNEQFF
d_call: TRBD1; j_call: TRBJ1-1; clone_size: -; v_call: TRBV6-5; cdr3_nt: TGTGCCAGCCGTCGGAAGGGGGCCAATGAAGCTTTCTTT; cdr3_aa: CASRRKGANEAFF
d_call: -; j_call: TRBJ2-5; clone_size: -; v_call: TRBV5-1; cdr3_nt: TGCGCCAGCAGCCGTCTAGGAACTCAAGAGACCCAGTACTTC; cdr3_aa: CASSRLGTQETQYF
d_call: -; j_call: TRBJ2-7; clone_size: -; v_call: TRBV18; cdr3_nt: TGTGCCAGCTCACCAACAGCGGTGCCCTCTCGAGAGCAGTACTTC; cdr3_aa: CASSPTAVPSREQYF
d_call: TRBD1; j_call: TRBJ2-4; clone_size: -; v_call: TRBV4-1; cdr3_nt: TGCGCCAGCTCCTCCCCAGGGACAGGAGCTAACATTCAGTACTTC; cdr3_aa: CASSSPGTGANIQYF
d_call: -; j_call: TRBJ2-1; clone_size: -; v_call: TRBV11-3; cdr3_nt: TGTGCCAGCGCCCTCGACCCCGGGTCCCACAATGAGCAGTTCTTC; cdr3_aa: CASALDPGSHNEQFF
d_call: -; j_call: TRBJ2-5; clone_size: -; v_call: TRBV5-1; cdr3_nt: TGCGCCAGCAGTCTGGGTGGCGGAGTAGATGGAGAGACCCAGTACTTC; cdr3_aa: CASSLGGGVDGETQYF
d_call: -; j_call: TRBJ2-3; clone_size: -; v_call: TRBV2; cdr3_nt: TGTGCCAGCACGGCCTGGAGATCAGATACGCAGTATTTT; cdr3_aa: CASTAWRSDTQYF
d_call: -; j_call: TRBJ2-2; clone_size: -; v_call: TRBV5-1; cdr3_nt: TGCGCCAGCAGCTATCCAACTCAACAGGGCATGGTTGGGACCGGGGAGCTGTTTTTT; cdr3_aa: CASSYPTQQGMVGTGELFF
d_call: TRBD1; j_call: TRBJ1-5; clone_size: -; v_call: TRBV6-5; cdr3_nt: TGTGCCAGCAGTACCCGGACAGGGAACCAGCCCCAGCATTTT; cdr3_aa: CASSTRTGNQPQHF
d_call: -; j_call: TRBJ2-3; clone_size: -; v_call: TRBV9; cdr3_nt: TGTGCCAGCGGGACGGGGGAGCTGACAGATACGCAGTATTTT; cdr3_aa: CASGTGELTDTQYF
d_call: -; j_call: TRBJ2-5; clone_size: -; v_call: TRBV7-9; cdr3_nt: TGTGCCAGCAGACACAGGGTTTTGCGAGAGACCCAGTACTTC; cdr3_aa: CASRHRVLRETQYF
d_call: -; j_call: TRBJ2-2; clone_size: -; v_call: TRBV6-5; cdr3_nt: TGTGCCAGCAGTTACTACTACCCCGGGGAGCTGTTTTTT; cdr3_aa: CASSYYYPGELFF
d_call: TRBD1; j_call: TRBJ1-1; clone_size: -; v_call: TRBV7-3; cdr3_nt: TGTGCCAGCAGCTCGACAGGGATGGATGAAGCTTTCTTT; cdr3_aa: CASSSTGMDEAFF
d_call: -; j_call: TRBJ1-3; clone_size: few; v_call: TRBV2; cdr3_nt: TGTGCCAGCAGTGAATTTATGATTGGGCTACTCAGCTCTGGAAACACCATATATTTT; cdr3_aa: CASSEFMIGLLSSGNTIYF
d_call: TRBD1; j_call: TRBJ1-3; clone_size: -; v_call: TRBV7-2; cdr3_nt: TGTGCCAGCAGCTCCCGATTTTGGGACAGCTCTGGAAACACCATATATTTT; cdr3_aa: CASSSRFWDSSGNTIYF
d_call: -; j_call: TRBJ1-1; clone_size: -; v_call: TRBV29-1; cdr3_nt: TGCAGCGTTGAATTAGGAAGGGGGTCTGAAGCTTTCTTT; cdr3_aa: CSVELGRGSEAFF
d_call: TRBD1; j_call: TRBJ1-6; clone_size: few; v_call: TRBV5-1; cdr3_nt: TGCGCCAGCAGCTTAACGGGACAGGGCACGACCTCACCCCTCCACTTT; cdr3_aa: CASSLTGQGTTSPLHF
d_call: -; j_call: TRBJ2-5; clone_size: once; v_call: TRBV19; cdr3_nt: TGTGCCAGTAGTTCTTACGTGACAGAGTCCCAAGAGACCCAGTACTTC; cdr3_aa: CASSSYVTESQETQYF
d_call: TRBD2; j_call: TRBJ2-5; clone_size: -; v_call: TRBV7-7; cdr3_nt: TGTGCCAGCAGACCAATCGGGGGGACCCAAGAGACCCAGTACTTC; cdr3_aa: CASRPIGGTQETQYF
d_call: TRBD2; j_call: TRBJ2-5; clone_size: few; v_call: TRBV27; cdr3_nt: TGTGCCAGCAGTTTACAGGGCCTAGCGGTAGATCAAGAGACCCAGTACTTC; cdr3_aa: CASSLQGLAVDQETQYF
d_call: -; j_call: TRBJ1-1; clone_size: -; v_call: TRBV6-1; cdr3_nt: TGTGCCGGTACCACAGGGATGGACACTGAAGCTTTCTTT; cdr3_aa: CAGTTGMDTEAFF
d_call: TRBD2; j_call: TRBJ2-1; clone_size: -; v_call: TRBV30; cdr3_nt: TGTGCCTGGAGTGTAAGAAGGACTAGGGGCAATGAGCAGTTCTTC; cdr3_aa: CAWSVRRTRGNEQFF
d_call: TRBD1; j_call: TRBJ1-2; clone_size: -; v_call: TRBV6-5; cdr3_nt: TGTGCCAGCAGTTACTCGATGGCAGGGGGCGGGAGCTACACCTTC; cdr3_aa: CASSYSMAGGGSYTF
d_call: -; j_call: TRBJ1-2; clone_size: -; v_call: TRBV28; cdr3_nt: TGTGCCAGCAGAATAGACAAAAACTATGGCTACACCTTC; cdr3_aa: CASRIDKNYGYTF
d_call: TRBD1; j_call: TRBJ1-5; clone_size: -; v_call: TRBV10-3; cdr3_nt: TGTGCCATCAGTGAGTCCGGGACAGGGGTGGGCAATCAGCCCCAGCATTTT; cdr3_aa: CAISESGTGVGNQPQHF
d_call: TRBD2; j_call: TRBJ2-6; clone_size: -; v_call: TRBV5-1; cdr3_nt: TGCGCCAGCAGCTTACAGCGGGGGGGACCGGGTGAGGTCCTGACTTTC; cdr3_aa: CASSLQRGGPGEVLTF
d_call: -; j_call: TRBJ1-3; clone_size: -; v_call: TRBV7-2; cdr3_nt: TGTGCCAGCAGCTTAGGGGCCTCTGGAAACACCATATATTTT; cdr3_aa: CASSLGASGNTIYF
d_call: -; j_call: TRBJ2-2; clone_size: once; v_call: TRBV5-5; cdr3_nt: TGTGCCAGCAGCTCCCGGGTTAACACCGGGGAGCTGTTTTTT; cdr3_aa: CASSSRVNTGELFF
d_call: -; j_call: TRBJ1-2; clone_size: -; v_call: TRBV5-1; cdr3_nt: TGCGCCAGCAGCCTCCGGGGGGAAGTTGGCTACACCTTC; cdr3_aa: CASSLRGEVGYTF
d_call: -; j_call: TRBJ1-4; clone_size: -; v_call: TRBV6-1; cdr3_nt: TGTGCCAGCAGTGATATTCCGGGGAGGAGAAATGAAAAACTGTTTTTT; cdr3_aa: CASSDIPGRRNEKLFF
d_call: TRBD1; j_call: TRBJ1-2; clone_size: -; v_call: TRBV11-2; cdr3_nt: TGTGCCAGCAGTCAGGACAGGAACTATGGCTACACCTTC; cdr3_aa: CASSQDRNYGYTF
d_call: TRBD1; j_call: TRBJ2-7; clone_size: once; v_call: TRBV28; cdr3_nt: TGTGCCAGCAGTTTCCCGGGACAGGGGCCGGTCGAGCAGTACTTC; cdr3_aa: CASSFPGQGPVEQYF
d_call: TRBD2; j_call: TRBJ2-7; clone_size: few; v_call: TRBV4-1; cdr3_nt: TGCGCCAGCAGCCAACGTACTAGCGGGGGGGCAAATGCGAACTACGAGCAGTACTTC; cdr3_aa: CASSQRTSGGANANYEQYF
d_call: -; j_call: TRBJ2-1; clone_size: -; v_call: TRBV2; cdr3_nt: TGTGCCAGCAACGGACAAGGATCCTACAATGAGCAGTTCTTC; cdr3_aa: CASNGQGSYNEQFF
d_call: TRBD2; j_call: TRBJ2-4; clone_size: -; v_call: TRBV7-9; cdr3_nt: TGTGCCAGCAGCACTATCAGCGGGAGGGCCGGAAACATTCAGTACTTC; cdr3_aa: CASSTISGRAGNIQYF